This passage covers 18 T cell receptor beta chains from one sample sequenced in a study of regulatory T cells in long-lasting Graves disease. Regarding time point: newly diagnosed GD, antithyroid drugs for less than 3 months. PBMC-extracted RNA yielded the TCR library. Building the TCR beta libraries relied on iRepertoire HTBI primers, and CDR3 regions underwent Arm-PCR. TCRdb reprocessed the multiplex PCR reads via MiXCR and lists one record per CDR3 protein. The data show 550,000 to 700,000 distinct CDR3 sequences, 16% seen once. The same data also contributed to another study, on T cells in Graves' hyperthyroidism and ophthalmopathy.

Sequencing was performed on peripheral blood mononuclear cells (PBMCs), taken at new diagnosis, from a patient treated with antithyroid drugs. Receptors were obtained from a man aged 18-30 years with Graves disease.

This chain joins TRBV7-9 and TRBJ2-2, with 9 bases fitting TRBD1. V lost 1 base, J lost 6 bases, and 3 bases stayed unmatched. The CDR3 is 15 amino acids. The V gene's germline CDR1 is SEHNR and CDR2 FQNEAQ (reference sequence). The CDR3 DNA reads TGTGCCAGCAGCTTAGGGGACAGGGCTGCCGGGGAGCTGTTTTTT. It specifies CASSLGDRAAGELFF.

This clonotype was counted a few times. This chain joins TRBV12-3 or TRBV12-4 and TRBJ2-1; 13 bases map to TRBD2. The CDR3 extends over 18 amino acids. V lost 6 bases and J lost 1; bases outside the gene matches: 9. CDR3 in amino acids: CASSPTSGRLHSYNEQFF. The CDR3 DNA reads TGTGCCAGCAGCCCGACTAGCGGGAGGCTACATTCCTACAATGAGCAGTTCTTC.

This clonotype was observed a few times. The genes are TRBV9 and TRBJ1-3; TRBD1 might be the D (6 bases). The germline CDR1 and CDR2 sequences are SGDLS and YYNGEE. Trimming took off 0 bases at V and 3 bases at J, with 13 bases between the two ends. The CDR3 runs to 16 residues. The CDR3 nucleotides are TGTGCCAGCAGCGTAGGAGGGTACAGGGATGGAAACACCATATATTTT. Its translation is CASSVGGYRDGNTIYF.

This clonotype was picked up many times. The CDR3 region is CASSLIGTATEAFF. The CDR3 nucleotides read TGTGCCAGCTCACTTATCGGGACAGCTACTGAAGCTTTCTTT. The chain recombines TRBV18 with TRBJ1-1, with TRBD1 matching over 7 bases. The CDR3 has 14 amino acids. Per germline, CDR1 KGHSH and CDR2 LQKENI. V gave up 4 bases and J gave up 5 bases; unmatched junction bases: 7.

The J gene is TRBJ2-2, the V gene TRBV6-2 or TRBV6-3; 10 bases line up with TRBD1. This CDR3 spans 18 amino acids. CDR1 and CDR2 from the germline V gene are MNHEY and SVGEGT. V was pared by 0 bases and J by 5 bases, with 9 bases of the junction left unmatched. This CDR3 reads CASSYSSIGTGVTGELFF. CDR3 nucleotide sequence: TGTGCCAGCAGTTACTCAAGCATCGGGACAGGGGTAACCGGGGAGCTGTTTTTT.

This sequence joins TRBV13 and TRBJ2-1; 9 positions match TRBD2. V gave up 0 bases and J gave up 4 bases; unmatched junction bases: 4. The CDR3 spans 16 residues. Germline V CDR1 and CDR2: PRHDT, FYEKMQ (reference sequence). The CDR3 coding sequence is TGTGCCAGCAGCTTAGGGTCGGGACTAGCTTACAATGAGCAGTTCTTC. Residues: CASSLGSGLAYNEQFF.

This clonotype has a count of ten or more. The genes are TRBV12-3 or TRBV12-4 and TRBJ1-5, with D possibly matching TRBD1 (5 bases). Trimming removed 5 bases at V and 0 bases at J, with 14 bases between. The CDR3 extends over 16 amino acids. CDR3 DNA: TGTGCCAGCAGTCCCGGTAAGGGGCTTAGCAATCAGCCCCAGCATTTT. Encoded protein: CASSPGKGLSNQPQHF.

This sequence joins TRBV2 and TRBJ1-2; D gene unclear. Germline V gene data show CDR1 as SNHLY and CDR2 as FYNNEI. The V gene lost 6 bases and the J gene lost 3 bases, with 20 bases spanning the gap. The CDR3 is 16 residues long. Here the CDR3 DNA reads TGTGCCAGCAGCCCTCCACCGGGGTCCTTCTACTATGGCTACACCTTC. Translating it yields CASSPPPGSFYYGYTF.

This clonotype was seen many times. The chain couples TRBV12-3 or TRBV12-4 to TRBJ2-5, with D perhaps matching TRBD2 (5 bases). The V and J ends lost 7 bases and 2 bases respectively, with 11 bases between them. The CDR3 loop spans 13 amino acids. The chain's CDR3 is CASTAPGQETQYF. In DNA, the CDR3 is TGTGCCAGCACCGCTCCGGGGCAAGAGACCCAGTACTTC.

The chain combines TRBV30 with TRBJ2-7; weak D call: TRBD1 (7 bases). The CDR3 covers 13 residues. Germline values: CDR1 GTSNPN, CDR2 SVGIG (reference sequence). Trimming shortened V by 1 base and J by 7 bases, and 14 bases separated the two germline ends. The CDR3, as DNA: TGTGCCTGGAGTGCCGCAGGGGGGTGGGAGCAGTACTTC. Its translation: CAWSAAGGWEQYF.

The table lists this clonotype with many counts. The chain is built from TRBV7-8 and TRBJ2-7, with TRBD1 matching 12 bases. CDR3 length: 18 residues. Germline CDR1 reads SGHVS; CDR2 reads FQNEAQ. V shed 6 bases and J 3 bases; nucleotides not matched to a gene: 15. CDR3 bases: TGTGCCAGCAGACTTGCCGGGACAGGGGGCCCTCGTGGCTACGAGCAGTACTTC. Its protein product is CASRLAGTGGPRGYEQYF. Full variable domain (outside the CDR3, taken from reference TRBV7-8 and TRBJ2-7): GAGVSQSPRYKVAKRGQDVALRCDPISGHVSLFWYQQALGQGPEFLTYFQNEAQLDKSGLPSDRFFAERPEGSVSTLKIQRTQQEDSAVYLCASRLAGTGGPRGYEQYFGPGTRLTVT.

The genes are TRBV10-3 and TRBJ2-2, with D hard to call. The V gene lost 9 bases and the J gene lost 7 bases, with 9 bases spanning the gap. Per the germline V gene, CDR1 is ENHRY and CDR2 is SYGVKD. The CDR3 extends over 11 amino acids. CDR3 DNA sequence: TGTGCCATATCGTTGGGCGGGGAGCTGTTTTTT. Protein: CAISLGGELFF.

This sequence joins TRBV6-2 or TRBV6-3 and TRBJ2-3; D unresolved. The CDR3 is 16 residues long. Deletions cut 6 bases from V and 0 bases from J, with 16 bases between. Per germline, CDR1 MNHEY and CDR2 SVGEGT. CDR3 amino acids: CASRTSGPSSTDTQYF. The CDR3 DNA sequence: TGTGCCAGCAGAACCTCGGGCCCCTCAAGCACAGATACGCAGTATTTT.

This clonotype was counted many times. The chain is built from TRBV11-2 and TRBJ2-5, with TRBD2 identical over 12 bases. The length of the CDR3 is 16 residues. Germline V gene data show CDR1 as SGHAT and CDR2 as FQNNGV. The V segment lost 1 base and the J segment 4 bases; nucleotides outside the gene matches: 4. The CDR3 is CASSLGLAGGRETQYF. Written as DNA, the CDR3 is TGTGCCAGCAGCTTAGGGCTAGCGGGAGGGCGAGAGACCCAGTACTTC. Filled out from reference TRBV11-2 and TRBJ2-5, the complete variable domain reads EAGVAQSPRYKIIEKRQSVAFWCNPISGHATLYWYQQILGQGPKLLIQFQNNGVVDDSQLPKDRFSAERLKGVDSTLKIQPAKLEDSAVYLCASSLGLAGGRETQYFGPGTRLLVL.

The chain has TRBV12-5 and TRBJ2-5, with D possibly being TRBD1 (6 bases). The CDR3 loop spans 12 amino acids. Deletions cut 9 bases from V and 4 bases from J, with 12 bases between. Germline V gene data show CDR1 as LGHNT and CDR2 as FRNRAP. The CDR3 region is CASGTRGETQYF. In DNA form, the CDR3 reads TGTGCTAGCGGGACAAGGGGAGAGACCCAGTACTTC. The whole variable domain, remainder taken from reference TRBV12-5 and TRBJ2-5, is DARVTQTPRHKVTEMGQEVTMRCQPILGHNTVFWYRQTMMQGLELLAYFRNRAPLDDSGMPKDRFSAEMPDATLATLKIQPSEPRDSAVYFCASGTRGETQYFGPGTRLLVL.

Regarding this clonotype: It may be a read error: a sequence one base away is much more abundant. The chain joins TRBV6-1 to TRBJ2-1; D gene ambiguous. The CDR3 consists of 13 residues. V was trimmed by 7 bases and J by 2 bases, leaving 9 bases between them. From germline, CDR1 is MNHNS and CDR2 SASEGT. The chain's CDR3 is CASTESPYNEQFF. In DNA form, the CDR3 reads TGTGCCAGCACAGAGTCCCCCTACAATGAGCAGTTCTTC.

The sample holds many counts of this clonotype. This chain joins TRBV5-1 and TRBJ2-1; 9 bases fit TRBD2. Germline CDR1 reads SGHRS; CDR2 reads YFSETQ. CDR3 length: 16 amino acids. J was trimmed by 11 bases and V by 4 bases; bases with no gene match: 16. As DNA, the CDR3 is TGCGCCAGCAGCCCCCTCGGCGGGAGGGGCTATAATCAGCAGTTCTTC. Translated, it gives CASSPLGGRGYNQQFF. The entire variable domain, with the rest obtained from reference TRBV5-1 and TRBJ2-1, is as follows: KAGVTQTPRYLIKTRGQQVTLSCSPISGHRSVSWYQQTPGQGLQFLFEYFSETQRNKGNFPGRFSGRQFSNSRSEMNVSTLELGDSALYLCASSPLGGRGYNQQFFGPGTRLTVL.

This clonotype was detected many times. V usage is TRBV11-2 and J usage is TRBJ2-1, with 10 bases matching TRBD2. Germline-derived CDR1 and CDR2 are SGHAT and FQNNGV. Trimming at V came to 3 bases and at J to 1 base, leaving 6 bases not matched to a gene. This CDR3 has 17 residues. The CDR3 reads CASSFHSGRGSYNEQFF. The CDR3 nucleotides are TGTGCCAGCAGCTTCCACAGCGGGAGGGGGTCCTACAATGAGCAGTTCTTC.